The count of the clone carrying this T cell receptor (beta chain) is one. This sample is part of a study of CD8+CD57+ T cells in acquired aplastic anemia. All patients picked for sequencing had shown, by flow cytometry, an expansion of CD8+CD57+ cells. The CDR3 is made up of 14 amino acids. The junction had 9 bases not matched to a gene; V was cut back by 6 bases and J by 2 bases. Germline values: CDR1 DFQATT, CDR2 SNEGSKA (reference sequence). For CDR3 and TCR beta VDJ profiling, genomic DNA was the template used. TCRdb called the reads again in MiXCR, with one record for every CDR3 protein. The sample yields about 470,000 distinct CDR3 sequences, under 40% seen once.

Sequencing was done on a sample of sorted CD4+, CD8+, or CD8+CD57+ T cells (not recorded which) from PBMCs. The V gene is TRBV20-1, the J gene TRBJ2-7, with 8 bases that match TRBD1. This TCR was recovered from a human donor with aplastic anemia. For the CDR3, the DNA is TGCAGTGCGGAGGACAGGGAGAGACCCTACGAGCAGTACTTC. Its translation is CSAEDRERPYEQYF.